This T cell receptor (beta chain) was identified during a study of post-analysis software for immune sequencing data. Study overall: Both relapsing-remitting and secondary progressive multiple sclerosis featured among the disease courses, as did progressive-relapsing multiple sclerosis. Study-wide points: Relative to controls, patients with multiple sclerosis showed significantly lower normalized Chao1 diversity.

The TCR beta cDNA libraries contained unique molecular identifiers. TCRdb re-derived calls from the PCR reads in MiXCR, one entry per CDR3 protein. The sample records hundreds of thousands of distinct CDR3 sequences, approximately 30% being singletons. Worth noting for this clonotype: Its target is not known.

The receptor was isolated from a girl between 5 and 17 years old with multiple sclerosis. Source material: blood.

The CDR3 protein is CASSYSSGLGSNEQYF. CDR3 DNA: TGTGCCAGCAGTTACTCCTCGGGACTAGGCTCCAATGAGCAGTACTTC. V usage is TRBV6-2 or TRBV6-3 and J usage is TRBJ2-7; 8 bases are shared with TRBD2. The CDR3 is made up of 16 amino acids. V gave up 0 bases and J gave up 7 bases; unmatched junction bases: 11. Germline CDR1 MNHEY, CDR2 SVGEGT.